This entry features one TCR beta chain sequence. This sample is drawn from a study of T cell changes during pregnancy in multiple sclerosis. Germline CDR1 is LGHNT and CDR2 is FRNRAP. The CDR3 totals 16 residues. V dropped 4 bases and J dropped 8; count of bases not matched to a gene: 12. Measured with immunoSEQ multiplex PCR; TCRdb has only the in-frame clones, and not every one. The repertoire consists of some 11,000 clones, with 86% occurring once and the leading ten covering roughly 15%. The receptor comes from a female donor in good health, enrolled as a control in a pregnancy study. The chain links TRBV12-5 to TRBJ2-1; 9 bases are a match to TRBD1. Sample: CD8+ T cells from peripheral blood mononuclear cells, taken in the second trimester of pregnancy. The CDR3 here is CASGSRDRARFDEQFF. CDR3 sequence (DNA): TGTGCTAGTGGTTCCCGGGACAGGGCGAGATTCGATGAGCAGTTCTTC.